A single sample gave rise to the 4 T cell receptor beta chains below, sequenced in a study of blood T cell repertoires in COVID-19 (TCRdb year 2020). The method was the immunoSEQ multiplex PCR assay. TCRdb took this table from immuneACCESS and kept in-frame rearrangements with V and J called. Such tables lack part of the clones; where checked against another copy, unresolved V genes explain under half of the gap, and the rest is unexplained. The sample table records about 160,000 clones; 85% to 95% of these occur just once. The ten largest make up roughly 2.1% of the sample. Sequencing used peripheral blood. The receptor set was obtained from a woman between 55 and 75 years old with COVID-19, enrolled during active disease.

The chain uses TRBV5-5 and TRBJ1-2, with 9 bases lining up with TRBD1. The V and J ends lost 1 base and 2 bases, in that order; junction bases with no gene match: 6. Germline lookup yields CDR1 SGHKS and CDR2 YYEKEE (reference sequence). The CDR3 covers 16 residues. The CDR3 DNA reads as TGTGCCAGCAGCTTGCAACAGGGGGCTAAAAACTATGGCTACACCTTC. Translated: CASSLQQGAKNYGYTF.

The rearrangement joins TRBV9 to TRBJ2-3; the D gene is possibly TRBD2 (5 bases). The germline V and J ends were trimmed by 5 bases and 0 bases, with 16 bases remaining between them. CDR3 length equals 16 residues. Looked up from germline, CDR1 is SGDLS and CDR2 is YYNGEE. The CDR3 region has the DNA TGTGCCAGCAGTCCCGGGCGGGTTAGTAGCACAGATACGCAGTATTTT. The encoded protein is CASSPGRVSSTDTQYF.

The chain links TRBV6-4 to TRBJ1-1; no reliable D call. V gave up 2 bases and J gave up 1 base, with 5 bases separating them. The V gene's germline CDR1 is MRHNA and CDR2 SNTAGT. The CDR3 totals 13 residues. The CDR3 is CASSDTTNTEAFF. CDR3 coding DNA: TGTGCCAGCAGTGACACTACGAACACTGAAGCTTTCTTT.

The genes are TRBV10-3 and TRBJ2-3; 8 nucleotides align to TRBD1. There are 18 residues in the CDR3. V gave up 10 bases and J gave up 0 bases; unmatched junction bases: 18. The germline gives CDR1 ENHRY, CDR2 SYGVKD. The DNA of the CDR3 is TGTGCCACCACGGGGCAGGGGGCTTCTGCTTCTAGCACAGATACGCAGTATTTT. Amino acids: CATTGQGASASSTDTQYF.